This TCR beta chain originates from a study of cytomegalovirus exposure and HLA in healthy donors. Study overall: Approximately 190 million T cells yielded fewer than 120 million unique TCR beta sequences in earlier analysis.

As to this clone: Its antigen is still unknown.

Study results and caveats: A few V segments could not be told apart, such as TRBV6-2 and TRBV6-3, and were left out. Per a prior analysis, the majority of TCR beta V segments were productive roughly 90% or roughly 30% of the time.

Trimming removed 7 bases from V and 4 bases from J, with 17 bases in between. CDR3 length: 15 amino acids. Germline V gene data show CDR1 as SNHLY and CDR2 as FYNNEI. PCR was performed using 60 Vbeta and 13 Jbeta primers. TCRdb's table, derived via immunoSEQ multiplex PCR, lists solely in-frame clones and lacks some. The data show around 190,000 clones, roughly 85% seen once. This TCR derives from a woman in her fifties or sixties in good health and CMV-seronegative. Sequenced: PBMCs. The V call is TRBV2, the J call TRBJ1-3, with D perhaps TRBD1 (5 bases). CDR3 region: CASTPYGAEGNTIYF. The CDR3 DNA follows: TGTGCCAGCACTCCATATGGGGCGGAAGGAAACACCATATATTTT.